This T cell receptor beta chain was recorded in a study of blood T cell repertoires in COVID-19. Study summary: The analysed material was cDNA or gDNA that came from T cells, B-cell-depleted T cells, or PBMCs.

The authors' processing: How many nucleated cells were present was estimated from reference gene primer amplification. Clones were read by immunoSEQ multiplex PCR, and TCRdb kept only the in-frame ones, dropping some. V and J calls and clone size are those listed in that table; D and trimming were worked out from the DNA. This table has a few hundred thousand clones, around nine tenths appearing once. V dropped 6 bases and J dropped 0; count of bases not matched to a gene: 5. The CDR3 has 15 residues. The germline V gene encodes CDR1 SNHLY and CDR2 FYNNEI. The receptor was isolated from a woman aged 30 to 39 who had recovered from COVID-19. The sequenced sample consisted of PBMCs or T cells enriched from blood (not recorded which). The genes are TRBV2 and TRBJ2-5, with 9 bases that match TRBD1. CDR3 bases: TGTGCCAGCAGCCCGACAGGGGGGAACCAAGAGACCCAGTACTTC. Translation: CASSPTGGNQETQYF.